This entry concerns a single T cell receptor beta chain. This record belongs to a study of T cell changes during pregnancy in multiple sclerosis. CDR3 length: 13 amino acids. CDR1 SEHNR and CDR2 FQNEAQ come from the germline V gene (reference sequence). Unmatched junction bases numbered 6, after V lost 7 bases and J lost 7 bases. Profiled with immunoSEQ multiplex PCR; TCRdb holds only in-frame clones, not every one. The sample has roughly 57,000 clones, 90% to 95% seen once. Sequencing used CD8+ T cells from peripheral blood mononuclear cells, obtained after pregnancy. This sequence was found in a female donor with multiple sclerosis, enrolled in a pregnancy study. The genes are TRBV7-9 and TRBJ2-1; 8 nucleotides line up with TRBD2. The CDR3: CASIGLALNEQFF. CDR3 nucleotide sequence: TGTGCCAGCATTGGACTAGCACTAAATGAGCAGTTCTTC. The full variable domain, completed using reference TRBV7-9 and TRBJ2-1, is DTGVSQNPRHKITKRGQNVTFRCDPISEHNRLYWYRQTLGQGPEFLTYFQNEAQLEKSRLLSDRFSAERPKGSFSTLEIQRTEQGDSAMYLCASIGLALNEQFFGPGTRLTVL.